The text below deals with one TCR beta chain. TCRdb reanalysed the 5' RACE reads using MiXCR and keeps one entry per CDR3 protein. Among a few hundred thousand distinct CDR3 sequences listed, around 9.7% were seen once. CDR1 is LNHNV, CDR2 YYDKDF, per germline (reference sequence). This CDR3 contains 18 residues. V dropped 6 bases and J dropped 1 base, with 19 bases sitting between them. This specimen comes from a study of identical twins. Sequencing used naive T cells sorted from blood. The chain carries TRBV15 and TRBJ2-6; D is perhaps TRBD2 (5 bases). The sequence was obtained from a woman aged 50 to 65 in good health. The chain's CDR3 is CATRTIPREWSGANVLTF. CDR3 nucleotide sequence: TGTGCCACCAGAACCATTCCGAGGGAGTGGTCTGGGGCCAACGTCCTGACTTTC.